The 15 T cell receptor beta chains reported below all come from one sample, sequenced in a study of cytotoxic CD8 clonotypes in ibrutinib-treated CLL. Method: immunoSEQ multiplex PCR; TCRdb's copy keeps in-frame clones and lacks some. This sample yields fewer than 50,000 clones, of which over 60% are seen a single time; about 13% belongs to the top ten. The sequences come from PBMCs, collected after 12 months of ibrutinib treatment. The receptor set was obtained from a human donor with chronic lymphocytic leukemia.

The CDR3 DNA is TGTGCCAGCAAACAGGGGAAGAGTGAGCAGTTCTTC. Amino acids: CASKQGKSEQFF. This chain joins TRBV2 and TRBJ2-1; TRBD1 matches 7 bases. With 7 bases clipped from V and 9 bases from J, the junction kept 6 bases outside the gene matches. Germline CDR1 is SNHLY and CDR2 is FYNNEI. The CDR3 loop spans 12 amino acids.

The chain combines TRBV2 with TRBJ2-3; 8 positions match TRBD2. V lost 2 bases and J lost 5; bases outside the gene matches: 9. CDR1 is SNHLY and CDR2 is FYNNEI in the germline V gene. This CDR3 is built from 16 residues. The CDR3 nucleotides read TGTGCCAGCAGTGAACGTCGGCTAGCGGGTAGAGATACGCAGTATTTT. This sequence encodes CASSERRLAGRDTQYF. The variable domain in full, with the rest retrieved from reference TRBV2 and TRBJ2-3, is EPEVTQTPSHQVTQMGQEVILRCVPISNHLYFYWYRQILGQKVEFLVSFYNNEISEKSEIFDDQFSVERPDGSNFTLKIRSTKLEDSAMYFCASSERRLAGRDTQYFGPGTRLTVL.

This clone was counted only a few times. The chain joins TRBV30 to TRBJ1-2; TRBD1 agrees at 9 bases. In germline, CDR1 is GTSNPN, CDR2 SVGIG (reference sequence). The CDR3 loop spans 14 amino acids. J gave up 7 bases and V 0 bases, and 6 bases lay outside the gene matches. This CDR3 is CAWSVRDRVVGYTF. For the CDR3, the DNA is TGTGCCTGGAGTGTCCGGGACAGGGTGGTTGGCTACACCTTC.

CDR3 sequence: CASELAGGFNEQFF. CDR3 nucleotide sequence: TGTGCCAGCGAGCTAGCGGGAGGTTTCAATGAGCAGTTCTTC. This chain joins TRBV5-8 and TRBJ2-1, with TRBD2 matching 11 bases. The CDR3 has 14 amino acids. CDR1 is SGHTS, CDR2 YDEGEE, per germline. The ends lost 7 bases at V and 6 bases at J; junction bases unmatched: 6. Full variable domain (missing parts from reference TRBV5-8 and TRBJ2-1): EAGVTQSPTHLIKTRGQQATLRCSPISGHTSVYWYQQALGLGLQFLLWYDEGEERNRGNFPPRFSGRQFPNYSSELNVNALELEDSALYLCASELAGGFNEQFFGPGTRLTVL.

V gene TRBV21-1 combines with J gene TRBJ2-7; TRBD2 is the table's D call and was not checked against the DNA. TRBV21-1 is shown as a pseudogene. This CDR3 has 17 amino acids. This CDR3 reads CASSPLGSSGRDYEQYF. CDR3 nucleotide sequence: TGTGCCAGCAGTCCCCTGGGGAGTAGCGGGAGGGATTACGAGCAGTACTTC.

The chain has TRBV18 and TRBJ1-3; tentatively, D is TRBD1 (6 bases). V lost 6 bases and J lost 4, with 13 bases in between. Germline V gene sequence: CDR1 KGHSH, CDR2 LQKENI. CDR3 length: 14 amino acids. The DNA of the CDR3 is TGTGCCAGCTCCCCAACAGGGAACGGAAACACCATATATTTT. This gives the protein CASSPTGNGNTIYF.

The DNA of the CDR3 is TGTGCCAGTAGTATAGGGGGGGGCCCCACAGATACGCAGTATTTT. It encodes CASSIGGGPTDTQYF. The chain is built from TRBV19 and TRBJ2-3, with D possibly TRBD2 on 7 matching bases. This CDR3 spans 15 amino acids. CDR1 LNHDA and CDR2 SQIVND come from the germline V gene (reference sequence). V lost 1 base and J 2 bases, leaving 10 bases between the germline ends.

The chain uses TRBV7-2 and TRBJ2-7; D is undetermined. The germline V gene has CDR1 SGHTA and CDR2 FQGNSA. This CDR3 is 13 amino acids long. The V end was cut by 0 bases, the J end by 3 bases, with 6 bases between. CDR3 nucleotide sequence: TGTGCCAGCAGCTTAGCGGAGAACTACGAGCAGTACTTC. Protein sequence: CASSLAENYEQYF. The full variable domain, in which reference TRBV7-2 and TRBJ2-7 provide the parts outside the CDR3, is GAGVSQSPSNKVTEKGKDVELRCDPISGHTALYWYRQSLGQGLEFLIYFQGNSAPDKSGLPSDRFSAERTGGSVSTLTIQRTQQEDSAVYLCASSLAENYEQYFGPGTRLTVT.

V usage is TRBV5-1 and J usage is TRBJ2-5; a weak D match, TRBD1 (5 bases). There are 18 residues in the CDR3. V was pared by 1 base and J by 1 base, with 20 bases between. In germline, CDR1 is SGHRS, CDR2 YFSETQ. As DNA, the CDR3 is TGCGCCAGCAGCTTGAATCGCCCGAACAGGCCTTTCCAAGAGACCCAGTACTTC. This sequence encodes CASSLNRPNRPFQETQYF.

This clone was found a few times. The V call is TRBV18, the J call TRBJ2-5; D perhaps matches TRBD1 (8 bases). The length of the CDR3 is 15 residues. With 6 bases removed from V and 5 bases from J, the gap between germline ends came to 19 bases. Germline loops: CDR1 KGHSH, CDR2 LQKENI. The CDR3 DNA follows: TGTGCCAGCTCGGCTCAACAGGGGGGGTCGGAGACCCAGTACTTC. Protein sequence: CASSAQQGGSETQYF.

The chain combines TRBV15 with TRBJ2-3, with 7 bases identical to TRBD1. After removal of 1 base from V and 4 bases from J, the junction contained 5 bases not matched to a gene. Germline V CDR1 and CDR2: LNHNV, YYDKDF (reference sequence). The CDR3 runs 15 residues. The DNA of the CDR3 is TGTGCCACCAGCAGAGGGTCAACAGGGGCAGATACGCAGTATTTT. Amino acid sequence: CATSRGSTGADTQYF.

This clone was seen a few times. The V gene is TRBV5-4, the J gene TRBJ2-3; D is ambiguous. The CDR3 has 11 residues. Germline V lookup: CDR1 SGHNT, CDR2 YYREEE (reference sequence). The V end lost 2 bases, the J end lost 3 bases, and 1 base lay between the germline ends. The CDR3 bases are TGTGCCAGCAGCTTTACAGATACGCAGTATTTT. Translating it yields CASSFTDTQYF.

The table lists this clone with a count of one. Since no conserved phenylalanine or tryptophan closes the CDR3, a read error is the likely cause. This chain's CDR3 is CASKTGARYYEQYL. In DNA form, the CDR3 reads TGTGCCAGCAAGACTGGGGCTAGGTACTACGAGCAGTACCTC. The rearrangement uses TRBV27 and TRBJ2-7; D may be TRBD1 (5 bases). Germline V gene lookup returns CDR1 MNHEY and CDR2 SMNVEV (reference sequence). Trimming shortened V by 7 bases and J by 3 bases, and 16 bases separated the two germline ends. CDR3 length: 14 residues.

The rearrangement links TRBV19 to TRBJ1-2, with 8 bases aligning to TRBD1. V lost 5 bases and J lost 4; bases outside the gene matches: 9. Germline lookup yields CDR1 LNHDA and CDR2 SQIVND (reference sequence). The CDR3 has 15 amino acids. The CDR3 nucleotides read TGTGCCAGTAGTCCGAGGACAGGGCTCGGCTATGGCTACACCTTC. Amino acid sequence: CASSPRTGLGYGYTF.

The chain links TRBV5-1 to TRBJ2-7, with 9 bases fitting TRBD1. The CDR3 covers 16 residues. The junction had 10 bases not matched to a gene; V was cut back by 3 bases and J by 3 bases. Germline values: CDR1 SGHRS, CDR2 YFSETQ. The CDR3 sequence: CASSSLGQGTRYEQYF. The CDR3 coding sequence is TGCGCCAGCAGCTCGTTGGGACAGGGAACGCGCTACGAGCAGTACTTC.